This record looks at one T cell receptor (beta chain) sequence and its context. Antigen unknown. This record belongs to a study of T cell repertoires in cytomegalovirus infection. Study at large: Matching HLA type, along with CMV infection, was indicated by public TCR beta signatures.

Whole-study results and caveats: Individuals carrying CMV plus the relevant HLA were identified by cumulative frequency of public TCR beta families.

A single record per CDR3 protein comes from TCRdb applying MiXCR to the reads. The sample carries about 260,000 distinct CDR3 sequences, roughly an eighth recorded once. The V end was cut by 7 bases, the J end by 0 bases, with 5 bases between. Germline V lookup: CDR1 SQVTM, CDR2 ANQGSEA. The CDR3 spans 11 residues. Sequenced material: PBMCs. The receptor's source is a human donor in good health (CMV status not recorded). Some clones in this sample may be carry-over from other donors' samples. This sequence joins TRBV29-1 and TRBJ2-3; D is unresolved. CDR3 bases: TGCAGCGAGGTCAGCACAGATACGCAGTATTTT. It translates to CSEVSTDTQYF.